This passage covers 28 T cell receptor beta chains from one sample sequenced in a study of identical twins. TCRdb re-derived calls from the 5' RACE reads in MiXCR, one entry per CDR3 protein. The sample consists of 420,000 or so distinct CDR3 sequences, about 18% of them appearing once. The material sequenced was naive T cells sorted from blood. These receptor sequences come from a man aged 50 to 60 in good health.

This chain joins TRBV6-1 and TRBJ2-2; a weak D match, TRBD1 (6 bases). CDR1 MNHNS and CDR2 SASEGT come from the germline V gene. Deletions cut 5 bases from V and 4 bases from J, with 14 bases between. The CDR3 runs 15 residues. In nucleotides, the CDR3 is TGTGCCAGCAGTCTCCGACAGGAGAGCACCGGGGAGCTGTTTTTT. It specifies CASSLRQESTGELFF.

A few counts support this clonotype. The V gene is TRBV7-2, the J gene TRBJ2-1; D remains ambiguous. Trimming stripped 2 bases from V and 4 bases from J, with 12 bases between. The CDR3 runs to 15 residues. CDR1 and CDR2 from the germline V gene are SGHTA and FQGNSA. CDR3 sequence: CASSLLPGRYNEQFF. The CDR3 DNA reads as TGTGCCAGCAGCTTACTCCCCGGCCGGTACAATGAGCAGTTCTTC.

There are a few counts of this clonotype. V and J are TRBV27 and TRBJ2-1; TRBD2 matches 7 bases. The CDR3 has 15 residues. V was pared by 4 bases and J by 1 base, with 4 bases of the junction left unmatched. The germline V gene has CDR1 MNHEY and CDR2 SMNVEV (reference sequence). CDR3 sequence: CASSSLAVSYNEQFF. In nucleotides, the CDR3 is TGTGCCAGCAGTTCTCTAGCGGTTTCCTACAATGAGCAGTTCTTC.

The chain combines TRBV15 with TRBJ2-7; D is uncertain. Germline CDR1 is LNHNV and CDR2 is YYDKDF (reference sequence). There are 13 residues in the CDR3. V shed 2 bases and J shed 3 bases, with 8 bases lying between them. CDR3 amino acids: CATSRPYHYEQYF. The CDR3 DNA is TGTGCCACCAGCAGACCCTATCACTACGAGCAGTACTTC.

The rearrangement uses TRBV6-5 and TRBJ2-7; D is unresolved. Germline V gene lookup returns CDR1 MNHEY and CDR2 SVGAGI. Between the trimmed V and J ends, which lost 0 bases and 6 bases, there was a span of 12 bases. The CDR3 spans 14 residues. The CDR3: CASSYSADFGEQYF. The CDR3 DNA follows: TGTGCCAGCAGTTACTCGGCGGATTTCGGCGAGCAGTACTTC.

The table lists this clonotype with many counts. The CDR3 protein is CASSQDSGWSYGYTF. The CDR3 DNA follows: TGCGCCAGCAGCCAAGATTCTGGGTGGAGCTATGGCTACACCTTC. V and J are TRBV4-3 and TRBJ1-2; D gene unclear. V was clipped by 0 bases and J by 4 bases, with 12 bases between them. There are 15 residues in the CDR3. Germline values: CDR1 LGHNA, CDR2 YSLEER.

This clonotype came up a few times. The chain joins TRBV29-1 to TRBJ1-3; no firm D call. This CDR3 region has 12 residues. The V gene's germline CDR1 is SQVTM and CDR2 ANQGSEA. V gave up 4 bases and J gave up 2 bases, with 6 bases separating them. CDR3 sequence reads: CSVAVAGNTIYF. In DNA form, the CDR3 reads TGCAGCGTTGCGGTAGCTGGAAACACCATATATTTT.

This chain joins TRBV20-1 and TRBJ2-1; TRBD2 matches at 9 bases. CDR1 is DFQATT, CDR2 SNEGSKA, per germline (reference sequence). The CDR3 sequence is 15 residues long. Trimming removed 3 bases from V and 10 bases from J; junction bases left unmatched: 13. CDR3: CSARTALAGLGEQFF. The CDR3 nucleotides read TGCAGTGCTAGGACGGCTCTAGCGGGGTTAGGGGAGCAGTTCTTC.

This clonotype was found many times. The chain combines TRBV20-1 with TRBJ2-3; 11 bases align to TRBD2. The CDR3 is 16 residues long. The V gene end was trimmed by 2 bases and the J gene end by 0 bases; junction bases not matched to a gene: 4. Per germline, CDR1 DFQATT and CDR2 SNEGSKA (reference sequence). The CDR3 region is CSARLAGGLSTDTQYF. The CDR3 DNA follows: TGCAGTGCTAGACTAGCGGGGGGTCTTAGCACAGATACGCAGTATTTT.

The chain employs TRBV7-3 and TRBJ2-1; 9 positions agree with TRBD2. Germline trimming cut 1 base from V and 6 bases from J; bases unmatched to any gene: 7. Germline V gene sequence: CDR1 SGHTA, CDR2 FQGTGA. This CDR3 has 16 amino acids. CDR3 loop: CASSLMGLAGTNEQFF. Here the CDR3 DNA reads TGTGCCAGCAGCTTAATGGGTCTAGCGGGGACCAATGAGCAGTTCTTC.

This clonotype was seen a few times. The J gene is TRBJ2-7, the V gene TRBV25-1; D is possibly TRBD1 or TRBD2 (5 bases each). This CDR3 has 13 amino acids. CDR1 is MGHDK, CDR2 SYGVNS, per germline. V shed 6 bases and J shed 5 bases, with 14 bases lying between them. Written as DNA, the CDR3 is TGTGCCAGCAGGGGGCAGACTACCGACGAGCAGTACTTC. Its translation is CASRGQTTDEQYF.

The V and J genes are TRBV19 and TRBJ1-2; D possibly corresponds to TRBD1 (5 bases). This CDR3 region has 14 residues. V dropped 6 bases and J dropped 0 bases, with 11 bases sitting between them. Per the germline V gene, CDR1 is LNHDA and CDR2 is SQIVND (reference sequence). CDR3 loop: CASRFLGPNYGYTF. CDR3 in DNA: TGTGCCAGTAGATTTCTGGGGCCTAACTATGGCTACACCTTC.

The chain recombines TRBV5-1 with TRBJ1-5; D unclear. The CDR3 runs to 13 residues. Trimming shortened V by 5 bases and J by 3 bases, and 9 bases separated the two germline ends. CDR1 is SGHRS, CDR2 YFSETQ, per germline. CDR3 amino acids: CASRFGSNQPQHF. The DNA of the CDR3 is TGCGCCAGCAGGTTTGGGTCCAATCAGCCCCAGCATTTT. Supplemented by reference TRBV5-1 and TRBJ1-5, the full variable domain reads KAGVTQTPRYLIKTRGQQVTLSCSPISGHRSVSWYQQTPGQGLQFLFEYFSETQRNKGNFPGRFSGRQFSNSRSEMNVSTLELGDSALYLCASRFGSNQPQHFGDGTRLSIL.

The chain combines TRBV5-1 with TRBJ1-2, with D unresolved. Germline V gene data show CDR1 as SGHRS and CDR2 as YFSETQ. The CDR3 runs to 13 residues. Trimming removed 5 bases at V and 0 bases at J, with 8 bases between. CDR3 DNA: TGCGCCAGCAGGGACGGACCTAACTATGGCTACACCTTC. Amino acids: CASRDGPNYGYTF. Based on the CDR3 plus reference TRBV5-1 and TRBJ1-2, the full variable domain is KAGVTQTPRYLIKTRGQQVTLSCSPISGHRSVSWYQQTPGQGLQFLFEYFSETQRNKGNFPGRFSGRQFSNSRSEMNVSTLELGDSALYLCASRDGPNYGYTFGSGTRLTVV.

This clonotype was detected ten times or more. The chain has TRBV27 and TRBJ1-2, with TRBD1 as a possible D gene (5 bases). Germline V gene data show CDR1 as MNHEY and CDR2 as SMNVEV (reference sequence). This CDR3 is built from 16 residues. The V and J ends lost 6 bases and 4 bases respectively, with 21 bases between them. CDR3 amino acids: CASRKTSLGDGYGYTF. The DNA of the CDR3 is TGTGCCAGCAGAAAAACGTCTTTAGGGGATGGCTATGGCTACACCTTC.

This clonotype was detected only once. V is TRBV5-1 and J is TRBJ2-4; 7 bases map to TRBD2. This CDR3 spans 15 amino acids. Germline V gives CDR1 SGHRS, CDR2 YFSETQ. Unmatched junction bases numbered 9, after V lost 4 bases and J lost 5 bases. CDR3 loop: CASSMGRASENIQYF. The CDR3 bases are TGCGCCAGCAGCATGGGGAGGGCTAGTGAAAACATTCAGTACTTC.

This clonotype has only a few counts. V usage is TRBV29-1 and J usage is TRBJ1-2; possibly TRBD1 for D (6 bases). There are 16 residues in the CDR3. Germline CDR1 reads SQVTM; CDR2 reads ANQGSEA. V lost 0 bases and J 4 bases, leaving 18 bases between the germline ends. The CDR3 coding sequence is TGCAGCGTTGAAGATCATCAGTCGGACAGCTCCTATGGCTACACCTTC. Amino acids: CSVEDHQSDSSYGYTF. Full variable domain (rest looked up from reference TRBV29-1 and TRBJ1-2): SAVISQKPSRDICQRGTSLTIQCQVDSQVTMMFWYRQQPGQSLTLIATANQGSEATYESGFVIDKFPISRPNLTFSTLTVSNMSPEDSSIYLCSVEDHQSDSSYGYTFGSGTRLTVV.

This clonotype showed up many times. The chain is built from TRBV25-1 and TRBJ1-1, with D unclear. Germline lookup yields CDR1 MGHDK and CDR2 SYGVNS. This CDR3 is built from 12 residues. V was trimmed by 7 bases and J by 6 bases, leaving 12 bases between them. The CDR3 DNA is TGTGCCAGCAAAAGCTCCCAGCCTGAAGCTTTCTTT. Encoded protein: CASKSSQPEAFF.

The V gene is TRBV2, the J gene TRBJ2-3; TRBD1 aligns across 9 bases. The CDR3 loop spans 17 amino acids. Germline V gene sequence: CDR1 SNHLY, CDR2 FYNNEI. After removal of 6 bases from V and 2 bases from J, the junction contained 12 bases not matched to a gene. The CDR3 here is CASRPLPGQGNTDTQYF. The CDR3 coding sequence is TGTGCCAGCAGACCCCTCCCGGGACAGGGCAACACAGATACGCAGTATTTT.

There are a few counts of this clonotype. The CDR3 reads CASSYGLAGKEQFF. The DNA of the CDR3 is TGTGCCAGCAGTTACGGACTAGCGGGCAAGGAGCAGTTCTTC. V and J are TRBV6-2 or TRBV6-3 and TRBJ2-1; 11 positions match TRBD2. The germline gives CDR1 MNHEY, CDR2 SVGEGT. The CDR3 has 14 amino acids. V shed 2 bases, J shed 10 bases, and the junction held 4 bases outside the gene matches.

The chain recombines TRBV6-2 or TRBV6-3 with TRBJ2-2; 10 bases align to TRBD1. V trimming: 5 bases; J trimming: 5 bases; junction bases outside the gene matches: 2. The germline CDR1 and CDR2 sequences are MNHEY and SVGEGT. The length of the CDR3 is 14 residues. The CDR3 DNA sequence: TGTGCCAGCAGTCGGACAGGGGGGACCGGGGAGCTGTTTTTT. Protein sequence: CASSRTGGTGELFF.

J is TRBJ1-5 and V is TRBV20-1, with D maybe TRBD1 (6 bases). V lost 7 bases and J lost 3, with 16 bases in between. Germline CDR1 reads DFQATT; CDR2 reads SNEGSKA (reference sequence). This CDR3 region has 14 residues. This CDR3 reads CSGRRGAPNQPQHF. CDR3 sequence (DNA): TGCAGTGGGAGGCGGGGGGCCCCCAATCAGCCCCAGCATTTT.

In its sample, this clonotype was seen many times. The chain couples TRBV12-3 or TRBV12-4 to TRBJ2-3; 8 bases align to TRBD2. This CDR3 is 15 amino acids long. J lost 4 bases, V lost 5 bases, and 8 bases had no gene match. The CDR3 here is CASSPQAGASDTQYF. In DNA, the CDR3 is TGTGCCAGCAGTCCCCAAGCGGGAGCATCAGATACGCAGTATTTT.

The table lists this clonotype with many counts. This chain joins TRBV6-5 and TRBJ2-5, with TRBD1 as a possible D gene (6 bases). The germline gives CDR1 MNHEY, CDR2 SVGAGI. The CDR3 runs to 15 residues. Trimming took 2 bases from V and 5 from J, leaving 15 bases between them. Written as DNA, the CDR3 is TGTGCCAGCAGTTACCGTCAGGGGAGAGGGGAGACCCAGTACTTC. The encoded protein is CASSYRQGRGETQYF.

The genes are TRBV9 and TRBJ1-1, with D perhaps matching TRBD1 (5 bases). Germline CDR1 is SGDLS and CDR2 is YYNGEE. This CDR3 spans 14 amino acids. Trimming removed 0 bases at V and 5 bases at J, with 11 bases between. The CDR3 DNA is TGTGCCAGCAGCGTAGTTCGGGGGAAGACTGAAGCTTTCTTT. It encodes CASSVVRGKTEAFF.

A word on this clonotype: Here the CDR3 omits its conserved ending phenylalanine or tryptophan, so a read error is the likely source. Written as DNA, the CDR3 is TGTGCCATCAGTGAGTTAGGCGGGCCAAGCTCCTACAATGAGCAGTTCTCC. It codes for CAISELGGPSSYNEQFS. The chain joins TRBV10-3 to TRBJ2-1; weak D call: TRBD2 (5 bases). The V gene lost 1 base and the J gene lost 0 bases, with 13 bases spanning the gap. The CDR3 is made up of 17 amino acids. CDR1 and CDR2 (germline): ENHRY, SYGVKD.

This chain joins TRBV4-3 and TRBJ2-5, with TRBD1 matching over 7 bases. J lost 5 bases, V lost 0 bases, and 9 bases had no gene match. The V gene's germline CDR1 is LGHNA and CDR2 YSLEER. The length of the CDR3 is 16 residues. CDR3 sequence: CASSQEGTARRETQYF. CDR3 bases: TGCGCCAGCAGCCAAGAGGGGACAGCGCGACGGGAGACCCAGTACTTC.

Many counts were recorded for this clonotype. The chain recombines TRBV27 with TRBJ2-1; TRBD1 matches 7 bases. CDR1 and CDR2 from the germline V gene are MNHEY and SMNVEV (reference sequence). Trimming removed 4 bases from V and 1 base from J; junction bases left unmatched: 4. CDR3 length: 15 amino acids. The chain's CDR3 is CASSSSTGSYNEQFF. Here the CDR3 DNA reads TGTGCCAGCAGTTCCTCGACAGGGTCCTACAATGAGCAGTTCTTC.